Listed below are T cell receptor beta chains from one sample, sequenced in a study of control samples from healthy donors and cancer patients. Clones were read by immunoSEQ multiplex PCR, and TCRdb kept only the in-frame ones, dropping some. Of approximately 70,000 clones listed, more than 70% are singletons. The sequenced sample was PBMCs. The source of these receptors is a woman in her 50s with head and neck cancer. Both conserved end residues are part of each CDR3. Fields, in order: V gene, J gene, D gene, clone size, CDR3 protein, CDR3 DNA. The D gene is left open where the match is weak. Clone size, where shown, is once, few, many, or a class for clones that have expanded.

V gene: TRBV7-9; J gene: TRBJ1-4; D gene: .; clone size: .; CDR3 protein: CASTPGQSNEKLFF; CDR3 DNA: TGTGCCAGCACCCCCGGACAGTCTAATGAAAAACTGTTTTTT
V gene: TRBV28; J gene: TRBJ2-7; D gene: .; clone size: .; CDR3 protein: CASSFTRLRLKYEQYF; CDR3 DNA: TGTGCCAGCAGTTTCACCAGGCTGCGGCTGAAATACGAGCAGTACTTC
V gene: TRBV11-2; J gene: TRBJ1-1; D gene: TRBD1; clone size: .; CDR3 protein: CASSRGDRGNSRTEAFF; CDR3 DNA: TGTGCCAGCAGCAGGGGGGACAGGGGGAATTCAAGGACTGAAGCTTTCTTT
V gene: TRBV11-2; J gene: TRBJ2-2; D gene: .; clone size: .; CDR3 protein: CASSFSNTGELFF; CDR3 DNA: TGTGCCAGCAGCTTCTCGAACACCGGGGAGCTGTTTTTT
V gene: TRBV29-1; J gene: TRBJ2-1; D gene: .; clone size: .; CDR3 protein: CSVEDFQEMTREPAHNEQFF; CDR3 DNA: TGCAGCGTTGAAGATTTCCAAGAGATGACTCGGGAACCGGCTCACAATGAGCAGTTCTTC
V gene: TRBV28; J gene: TRBJ2-3; D gene: TRBD1; clone size: .; CDR3 protein: CASSLSFRRAYRDRSASTDTQYF; CDR3 DNA: TGTGCCAGCAGTTTGTCGTTCCGGCGCGCCTATCGGGACAGGTCGGCCAGCACAGATACGCAGTATTTT
V gene: TRBV5-1; J gene: TRBJ2-7; D gene: TRBD1; clone size: once; CDR3 protein: CASSSMTGGNNEQYF; CDR3 DNA: TGCGCCAGCAGCTCTATGACAGGGGGGAATAACGAGCAGTACTTC
V gene: TRBV6-2/TRBV6-3; J gene: TRBJ2-5; D gene: TRBD1; clone size: .; CDR3 protein: CASSDWTGGKETQYF; CDR3 DNA: TGTGCCAGCAGCGACTGGACAGGGGGCAAGGAGACCCAGTACTTC
V gene: TRBV6-5; J gene: TRBJ2-5; D gene: .; clone size: .; CDR3 protein: CASRLGGQETQYF; CDR3 DNA: TGTGCCAGCAGACTAGGGGGCCAAGAGACCCAGTACTTC
V gene: TRBV5-6; J gene: TRBJ2-4; D gene: .; clone size: .; CDR3 protein: CASSLEGRTLNIQYF; CDR3 DNA: TGTGCCAGCAGCTTGGAAGGTCGGACGCTAAACATTCAGTACTTC
V gene: TRBV5-1; J gene: TRBJ2-3; D gene: TRBD2; clone size: .; CDR3 protein: CASSPSGGSTDTQYF; CDR3 DNA: TGCGCCAGCAGCCCTAGCGGGGGGAGCACAGATACGCAGTATTTT
V gene: TRBV28; J gene: TRBJ2-7; D gene: .; clone size: .; CDR3 protein: CASSLWDRAGEQYF; CDR3 DNA: TGTGCCAGCAGTTTATGGGACAGAGCAGGCGAGCAGTACTTC
V gene: TRBV10-3; J gene: TRBJ1-1; D gene: .; clone size: .; CDR3 protein: CAIEGVRGAEAFF; CDR3 DNA: TGTGCCATCGAGGGGGTTAGGGGAGCTGAAGCTTTCTTT
V gene: TRBV24-1; J gene: TRBJ1-4; D gene: TRBD1; clone size: .; CDR3 protein: CATSDPTGGSEKLFF; CDR3 DNA: TGTGCCACCAGTGACCCGACAGGGGGATCTGAAAAACTGTTTTTT
V gene: TRBV5-6; J gene: TRBJ2-5; D gene: TRBD1; clone size: .; CDR3 protein: CASSPGTVPPYQETQYF; CDR3 DNA: TGTGCCAGCAGCCCCGGGACAGTTCCTCCCTACCAAGAGACCCAGTACTTC
V gene: TRBV5-4; J gene: TRBJ1-1; D gene: .; clone size: .; CDR3 protein: CASSLGLEAFF; CDR3 DNA: TGTGCCAGCAGCCTGGGGCTTGAAGCTTTCTTT
V gene: TRBV5-4; J gene: TRBJ1-2; D gene: .; clone size: .; CDR3 protein: CASSSWGGGRNYGYTF; CDR3 DNA: TGTGCCAGCAGCTCGTGGGGGGGAGGGCGGAACTATGGCTACACCTTC
V gene: TRBV4-1; J gene: TRBJ1-6; D gene: TRBD1; clone size: .; CDR3 protein: CASSQGTGRASPLHF; CDR3 DNA: TGCGCCAGCAGCCAAGGGACAGGACGGGCTTCACCCCTCCACTTT
V gene: TRBV25-1; J gene: TRBJ2-7; D gene: TRBD1; clone size: .; CDR3 protein: CASSEGNRGRNEQYF; CDR3 DNA: TGTGCCAGCAGTGAGGGGAACAGGGGGCGTAACGAGCAGTACTTC
V gene: TRBV7-2; J gene: TRBJ2-7; D gene: TRBD1; clone size: once; CDR3 protein: CASSLYRDRSYEQYF; CDR3 DNA: TGTGCCAGCAGCTTATACCGGGACAGGTCCTACGAGCAGTACTTC
V gene: TRBV6-2/TRBV6-3; J gene: TRBJ1-5; D gene: TRBD1; clone size: .; CDR3 protein: CASSPPGQGLPGSQPQHF; CDR3 DNA: TGTGCCAGCAGCCCCCCGGGACAGGGGCTCCCGGGTTCTCAGCCCCAGCATTTT
V gene: TRBV9; J gene: TRBJ2-7; D gene: TRBD2; clone size: once; CDR3 protein: CASSVAGGGYEQYF; CDR3 DNA: TGTGCCAGCAGCGTAGCTGGGGGGGGCTACGAGCAGTACTTC
V gene: TRBV9; J gene: TRBJ2-3; D gene: .; clone size: once; CDR3 protein: CASSVNLEGGADTQYF; CDR3 DNA: TGTGCCAGCAGCGTAAATTTGGAGGGGGGAGCAGATACGCAGTATTTT
V gene: TRBV6-5; J gene: TRBJ1-6; D gene: .; clone size: .; CDR3 protein: CASSPNGGHDSPLHF; CDR3 DNA: TGTGCCAGCAGTCCAAACGGGGGTCACGATTCACCCCTCCACTTT
V gene: TRBV20-1; J gene: TRBJ2-2; D gene: TRBD1; clone size: .; CDR3 protein: CSASPGTGAAGELFF; CDR3 DNA: TGCAGTGCTAGTCCCGGGACAGGGGCCGCCGGGGAGCTGTTTTTT
V gene: TRBV6-5; J gene: TRBJ1-3; D gene: .; clone size: .; CDR3 protein: CASSYRAGNTIYF; CDR3 DNA: TGTGCCAGCAGTTATCGGGCCGGAAACACCATATATTTT
V gene: TRBV14; J gene: TRBJ2-7; D gene: .; clone size: .; CDR3 protein: CASSQEWGSYEQYF; CDR3 DNA: TGTGCCAGCAGCCAAGAGTGGGGGTCCTACGAGCAGTACTTC
V gene: TRBV12-5; J gene: TRBJ1-1; D gene: .; clone size: few; CDR3 protein: CASGSQGQGTEAFF; CDR3 DNA: TGTGCTAGTGGCTCCCAGGGCCAGGGGACTGAAGCTTTCTTT
V gene: TRBV12-1; J gene: TRBJ1-5; D gene: .; clone size: .; CDR3 protein: CASSMPPRNYQPQHF; CDR3 DNA: TGTGCCAGCAGCATGCCACCCAGGAACTATCAGCCCCAGCATTTT
V gene: TRBV30; J gene: TRBJ2-1; D gene: .; clone size: .; CDR3 protein: CAWSVGGFSNEQFF; CDR3 DNA: TGTGCCTGGAGTGTAGGGGGTTTCAGCAATGAGCAGTTCTTC
V gene: TRBV28; J gene: TRBJ1-5; D gene: .; clone size: .; CDR3 protein: CASRPPNQPQHF; CDR3 DNA: TGTGCCAGCAGACCCCCAAATCAGCCCCAGCATTTT
V gene: TRBV20-1; J gene: TRBJ2-7; D gene: .; clone size: .; CDR3 protein: CSAQGVGEQYF; CDR3 DNA: TGCAGTGCTCAAGGGGTTGGCGAGCAGTACTTC
V gene: TRBV7-9; J gene: TRBJ2-5; D gene: .; clone size: .; CDR3 protein: CASGERLVQETQYF; CDR3 DNA: TGTGCCAGCGGGGAGAGACTAGTACAAGAGACCCAGTACTTC
V gene: TRBV6-2/TRBV6-3; J gene: TRBJ1-5; D gene: TRBD1; clone size: .; CDR3 protein: CASSSRVTGIDSNQPQHF; CDR3 DNA: TGTGCCAGCAGCTCCCGGGTGACAGGGATTGATAGCAATCAGCCCCAGCATTTT
V gene: TRBV5-1; J gene: TRBJ1-1; D gene: TRBD1; clone size: .; CDR3 protein: CASSFPGQGVREAFF; CDR3 DNA: TGCGCCAGCAGCTTTCCGGGACAGGGGGTCCGTGAAGCTTTCTTT
V gene: TRBV2; J gene: TRBJ2-3; D gene: TRBD1; clone size: .; CDR3 protein: CASNRDRGTDTQYF; CDR3 DNA: TGTGCCAGCAATCGGGACAGGGGCACAGATACGCAGTATTTT
V gene: TRBV7-9; J gene: TRBJ1-1; D gene: .; clone size: .; CDR3 protein: CASSQRTRAPKMNTEAFF; CDR3 DNA: TGTGCCAGCAGCCAACGGACAAGGGCCCCGAAGATGAACACTGAAGCTTTCTTT
V gene: TRBV12-3/TRBV12-4; J gene: TRBJ1-6; D gene: .; clone size: .; CDR3 protein: CASSPGAGSPLHF; CDR3 DNA: TGTGCCAGCAGCCCAGGGGCTGGTTCACCCCTCCACTTT
V gene: TRBV7-9; J gene: TRBJ1-6; D gene: TRBD1; clone size: once; CDR3 protein: CASSLTGGGNSPLHF; CDR3 DNA: TGTGCCAGCAGCCTCACAGGGGGCGGTAATTCACCCCTCCACTTT
V gene: TRBV10-3; J gene: TRBJ1-2; D gene: .; clone size: .; CDR3 protein: CAIRSAKGVDFYGYTF; CDR3 DNA: TGTGCCATTAGATCCGCGAAGGGAGTGGACTTCTATGGCTACACCTTC
V gene: TRBV27; J gene: TRBJ2-2; D gene: TRBD1; clone size: .; CDR3 protein: CASTLRPGTVTGELFF; CDR3 DNA: TGTGCCAGCACCCTTCGGCCCGGGACAGTCACCGGGGAGCTGTTTTTT
V gene: TRBV2; J gene: TRBJ1-4; D gene: .; clone size: .; CDR3 protein: CASSDRRPDEKLFF; CDR3 DNA: TGTGCCAGCAGTGATCGAAGACCGGATGAAAAACTGTTTTTT
V gene: TRBV10-3; J gene: TRBJ2-1; D gene: .; clone size: once; CDR3 protein: CAIRRSGGNSYNEQFF; CDR3 DNA: TGTGCCATCAGACGTAGCGGAGGAAACTCCTACAATGAGCAGTTCTTC
V gene: TRBV2; J gene: TRBJ2-2; D gene: .; clone size: .; CDR3 protein: CASSEATTATGELFF; CDR3 DNA: TGTGCCAGCAGTGAAGCGACAACAGCCACCGGGGAGCTGTTTTTT
V gene: TRBV9; J gene: TRBJ2-2; D gene: TRBD1; clone size: once; CDR3 protein: CASSVGTGNTGELFF; CDR3 DNA: TGTGCCAGCAGCGTAGGGACAGGGAACACCGGGGAGCTGTTTTTT
V gene: TRBV30; J gene: TRBJ2-2; D gene: .; clone size: .; CDR3 protein: CAWSVRGTGELFF; CDR3 DNA: TGTGCCTGGAGTGTACGCGGGACCGGGGAGCTGTTTTTT
V gene: TRBV28; J gene: TRBJ2-5; D gene: .; clone size: .; CDR3 protein: CASSLLGGGAFREETQYF; CDR3 DNA: TGTGCCAGCAGTTTATTAGGGGGGGGTGCGTTTCGGGAAGAGACCCAGTACTTC
V gene: TRBV14; J gene: TRBJ1-1; D gene: .; clone size: .; CDR3 protein: CASSQDRVTEAFF; CDR3 DNA: TGTGCCAGCAGCCAAGATCGGGTCACTGAAGCTTTCTTT
V gene: TRBV5-8; J gene: TRBJ2-1; D gene: .; clone size: .; CDR3 protein: CASRAQETYNEQFF; CDR3 DNA: TGTGCCAGCAGGGCGCAGGAGACCTACAATGAGCAGTTCTTC
V gene: TRBV25-1; J gene: TRBJ2-1; D gene: TRBD2; clone size: .; CDR3 protein: CASSPSGGNNEQFF; CDR3 DNA: TGTGCCAGCAGTCCAAGCGGGGGCAACAATGAGCAGTTCTTC
V gene: TRBV25-1; J gene: TRBJ2-5; D gene: .; clone size: .; CDR3 protein: CASSDGRRAGLQETQYF; CDR3 DNA: TGTGCCAGCAGTGACGGGCGACGGGCGGGGTTACAAGAGACCCAGTACTTC
V gene: TRBV9; J gene: TRBJ1-5; D gene: .; clone size: .; CDR3 protein: CASSVGGDGAQGSNQPQHF; CDR3 DNA: TGTGCCAGCAGCGTAGGAGGGGATGGGGCACAGGGTAGCAATCAGCCCCAGCATTTT
V gene: TRBV15; J gene: TRBJ1-2; D gene: TRBD1; clone size: .; CDR3 protein: CATSLGTGIYGYTF; CDR3 DNA: TGTGCCACCAGCCTCGGGACAGGGATCTATGGCTACACCTTC
V gene: TRBV12-5; J gene: TRBJ1-1; D gene: .; clone size: .; CDR3 protein: CASGWGTEAFF; CDR3 DNA: TGTGCTAGTGGTTGGGGCACTGAAGCTTTCTTT
V gene: TRBV27; J gene: TRBJ2-7; D gene: TRBD1; clone size: .; CDR3 protein: CASTRTGEMNEQYF; CDR3 DNA: TGTGCCAGCACCAGGACAGGCGAGATGAACGAGCAGTACTTC
V gene: TRBV27; J gene: TRBJ2-7; D gene: TRBD2; clone size: .; CDR3 protein: CASSLAGGGLYEQYF; CDR3 DNA: TGTGCCAGCAGTTTAGCGGGGGGGGGTTTGTACGAGCAGTACTTC
V gene: TRBV30; J gene: TRBJ1-1; D gene: .; clone size: .; CDR3 protein: CACQTGMNTEAFF; CDR3 DNA: TGTGCCTGCCAGACCGGTATGAACACTGAAGCTTTCTTT